This T cell receptor (beta chain) was captured in a study of blood T cell repertoires in COVID-19 (TCRdb year 2020). Broadly, across the study: Samples covering the acute and convalescent phases of COVID-19 were provided by collaborators in the United States, Italy and Spain. The prospective study material was composed of cDNA or gDNA derived from T cells, B-cell-depleted T cells, or PBMCs. The dataset comprised deeply sampled blood TCRbeta repertoires from subjects exposed to, actively infected with, or recovered from COVID-19. A freely available public database, intended as a resource for researchers studying the immune response to SARS-CoV-2, is where the repertoires were released. Samples were obtained from the ongoing ImmuneRACE study (first 160 participants) and from 1,254 subjects provided by 6 global collaborators. Nearly every sample came with metadata listing a de-identified subject ID, COVID-19 status, age in years and sex. Where HLA class I and class II types were available, the types were taken from metadata supplied by the sample provider, not from assay-based typing.

In the prospective study, participants were 18 to 89 years old, resided in approximately 22 geographic areas of the United States, and were enrolled through a virtual design. To assign participants to cohorts, the prospective study relied on clinical history that participants themselves reported in a screening survey and a study questionnaire. In the prospective study, whole blood, serum and a nasopharyngeal or oropharyngeal swab were collected from each participant by mobile phlebotomists. Prospective study participants could optionally give additional blood draws and questionnaires over an approximately 2-month period. Before DNA extraction, prospective study blood samples were shipped either frozen or at room temperature. Beyond this particular receptor, the publication reports: Clinical and demographic metadata were provided uncurated, with the amount varying by source and participant.

TCRbeta CDR3 regions were amplified from genomic DNA using the immunoSEQ Assay, a bias-controlled multiplex PCR. The source study handled its data this way. The number of nucleated cells in each sample was estimated from the amplification of reference gene primers within the assay. To quantify the absolute abundance of each unique TCRbeta CDR3 rearrangement, sequence reads were collapsed and filtered. For each sample, productive Simpson clonality was calculated as the square root of Simpson's diversity index across productive rearrangements. This immuneACCESS table, as held by TCRdb, lists in-frame sequences with V and J called but not all clones. Of the missing ones, under half trace to an unresolved V gene in checked studies; the others have no known cause. V and J calls and clone size come straight from that table; D and trimming were deduced from the DNA. The sample table contains approximately 360,000 clones; only one count was recorded for 88% of them. The ten largest clones add up to about 0.89% of the sample.

As to this clone: Its antigen remains unidentified. Per-nucleotide qualities are absent, and no much larger clonotype sits a single base away.

The receptor was isolated from a woman in her thirties with acute COVID-19. The material sequenced was PBMCs or T cells enriched from blood (not recorded which).

The CDR3 is CASSPVQASQETQYF. The nucleotides read TGTGCCAGCTCACCAGTACAGGCCTCACAAGAGACCCAGTACTTC. This chain is built from TRBV18 and TRBJ2-5; the D segment could be TRBD1, given 5 matching bases. CDR1 KGHSH and CDR2 LQKENI were looked up in the germline V gene. V is shortened by 2 bases, J by 2 bases, and the region joining them spans 12 bases. The CDR3, cysteine through phenylalanine, is 15 amino acids long. Solely the CDR3 DNA is kept, with 45 bases framed from the first base.